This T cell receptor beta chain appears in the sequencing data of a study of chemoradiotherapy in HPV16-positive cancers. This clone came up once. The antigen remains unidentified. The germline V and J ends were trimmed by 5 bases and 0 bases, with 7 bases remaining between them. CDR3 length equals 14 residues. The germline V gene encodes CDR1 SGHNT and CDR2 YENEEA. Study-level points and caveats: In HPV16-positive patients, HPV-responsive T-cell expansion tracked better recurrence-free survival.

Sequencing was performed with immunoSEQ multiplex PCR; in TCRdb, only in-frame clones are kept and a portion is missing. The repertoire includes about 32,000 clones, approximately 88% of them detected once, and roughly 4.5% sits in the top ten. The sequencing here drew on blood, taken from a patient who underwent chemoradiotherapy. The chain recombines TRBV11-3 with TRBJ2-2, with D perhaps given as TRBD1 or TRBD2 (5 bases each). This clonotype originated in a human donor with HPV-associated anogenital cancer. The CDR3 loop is CASSLGPNTGELFF. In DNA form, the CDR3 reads TGTGCCAGCAGCCTGGGACCGAACACCGGGGAGCTGTTTTTT.